The T cell receptor beta chain described here comes from a study of identifying expanded T cells in peripheral blood. Clones were sequenced by immunoSEQ multiplex PCR, and TCRdb holds only the in-frame ones, with some missing. The data show around 99,000 clones, about nine tenths seen once. Trimming left V 0 bases short and J 4 bases short, with 13 bases between. Germline V gene lookup returns CDR1 SGHRS and CDR2 YFSETQ. The CDR3 has 15 amino acids. Findings and limits, study-wide: Technical replicates showed about 1.1 changed clones; approximately two weeks roughly 18; four weeks 19. Roughly 2-week clone count variance significantly increased as total template count grew.

For this clone: Its target is unknown.

Sample: blood. The receptor was derived from a person aged 18 to 75 in good health. The rearrangement joins TRBV5-1 to TRBJ1-1, with a tentative D call TRBD1 (6 bases). The CDR3 bases are TGCGCCAGCAGCTTGGATACAGGGTCTGGCACTGAAGCTTTCTTT. Its protein is CASSLDTGSGTEAFF. Together with reference TRBV5-1 and TRBJ1-1, the CDR3 gives the full variable domain: KAGVTQTPRYLIKTRGQQVTLSCSPISGHRSVSWYQQTPGQGLQFLFEYFSETQRNKGNFPGRFSGRQFSNSRSEMNVSTLELGDSALYLCASSLDTGSGTEAFFGQGTRLTVV.